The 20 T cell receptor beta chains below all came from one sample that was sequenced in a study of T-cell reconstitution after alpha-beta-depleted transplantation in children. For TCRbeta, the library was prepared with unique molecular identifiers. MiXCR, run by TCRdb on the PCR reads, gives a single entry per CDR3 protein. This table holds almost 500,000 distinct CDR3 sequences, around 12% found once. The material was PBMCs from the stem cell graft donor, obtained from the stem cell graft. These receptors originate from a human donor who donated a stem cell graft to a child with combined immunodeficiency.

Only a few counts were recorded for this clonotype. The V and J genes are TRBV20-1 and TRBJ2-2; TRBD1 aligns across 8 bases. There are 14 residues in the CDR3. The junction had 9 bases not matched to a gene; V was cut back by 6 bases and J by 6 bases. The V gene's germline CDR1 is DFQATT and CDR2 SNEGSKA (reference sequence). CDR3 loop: CSAARTGKAGELFF. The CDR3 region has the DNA TGCAGTGCGGCGCGGACAGGGAAGGCCGGGGAGCTGTTTTTT.

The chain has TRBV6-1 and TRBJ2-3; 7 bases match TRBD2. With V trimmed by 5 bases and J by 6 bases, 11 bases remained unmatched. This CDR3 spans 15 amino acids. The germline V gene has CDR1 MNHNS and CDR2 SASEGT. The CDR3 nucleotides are TGTGCCAGCAGTCAGCGGGGTGACCCGTTGGATACGCAGTATTTT. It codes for CASSQRGDPLDTQYF.

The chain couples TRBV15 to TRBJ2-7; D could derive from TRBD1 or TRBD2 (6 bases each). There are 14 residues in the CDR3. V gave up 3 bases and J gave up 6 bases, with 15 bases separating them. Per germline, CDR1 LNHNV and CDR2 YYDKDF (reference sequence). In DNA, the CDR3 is TGTGCCACCAGCAGGGAGATACAGGGAGGCGAGCAGTACTTC. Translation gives CATSREIQGGEQYF. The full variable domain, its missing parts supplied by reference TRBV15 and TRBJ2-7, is DAMVIQNPRYQVTQFGKPVTLSCSQTLNHNVMYWYQQKSSQAPKLLFHYYDKDFNNEADTPDNFQSRRPNTSFCFLDIRSPGLGDTAMYLCATSREIQGGEQYFGPGTRLTVT.

DNA for the CDR3: TGCAGCGTTGTCTCGGGGGCAGCTCAAGAGCTCCAGTACTTC. This gives the protein CSVVSGAAQELQYF. The chain uses TRBV29-1 and TRBJ2-5, with D perhaps being TRBD1 or TRBD2 (6 bases each). The germline V and J ends were trimmed by 4 bases and 10 bases, with 22 bases remaining between them. The CDR3 is 14 amino acids. Germline values: CDR1 SQVTM, CDR2 ANQGSEA.

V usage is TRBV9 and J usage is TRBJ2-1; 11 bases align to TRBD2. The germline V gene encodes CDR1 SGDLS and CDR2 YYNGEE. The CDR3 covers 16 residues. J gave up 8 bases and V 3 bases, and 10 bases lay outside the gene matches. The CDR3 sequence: CASSASLAGGFYEQFF. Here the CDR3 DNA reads TGTGCCAGCAGCGCCTCGCTAGCGGGAGGATTCTATGAGCAGTTCTTC.

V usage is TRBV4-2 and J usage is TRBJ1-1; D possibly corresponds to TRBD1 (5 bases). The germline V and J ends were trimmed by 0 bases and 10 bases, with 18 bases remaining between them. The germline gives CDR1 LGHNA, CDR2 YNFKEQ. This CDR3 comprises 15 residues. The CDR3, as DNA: TGTGCCAGCAGCCAAGATCAGGAGACAGTGGCGTCAGCTTTCTTT. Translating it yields CASSQDQETVASAFF.

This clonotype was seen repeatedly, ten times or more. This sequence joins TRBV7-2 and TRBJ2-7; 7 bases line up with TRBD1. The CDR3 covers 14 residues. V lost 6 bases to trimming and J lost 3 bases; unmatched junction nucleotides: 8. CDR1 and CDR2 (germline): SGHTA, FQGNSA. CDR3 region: CASRPRQGVYEQYF. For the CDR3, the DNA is TGTGCCAGCAGACCTAGACAGGGAGTCTACGAGCAGTACTTC. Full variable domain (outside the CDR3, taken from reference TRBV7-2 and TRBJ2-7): GAGVSQSPSNKVTEKGKDVELRCDPISGHTALYWYRQSLGQGLEFLIYFQGNSAPDKSGLPSDRFSAERTGGSVSTLTIQRTQQEDSAVYLCASRPRQGVYEQYFGPGTRLTVT.

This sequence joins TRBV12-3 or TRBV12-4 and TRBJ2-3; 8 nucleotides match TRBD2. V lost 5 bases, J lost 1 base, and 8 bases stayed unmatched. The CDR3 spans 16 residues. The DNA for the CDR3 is TGTGCCAGCAGTGCCGGAGCGGGAGTAGGCACAGATACGCAGTATTTT. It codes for CASSAGAGVGTDTQYF.

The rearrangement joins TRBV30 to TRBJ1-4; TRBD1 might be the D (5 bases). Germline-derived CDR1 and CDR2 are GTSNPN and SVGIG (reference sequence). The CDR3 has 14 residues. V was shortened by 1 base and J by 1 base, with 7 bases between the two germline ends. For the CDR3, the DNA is TGTGCCTGGAGTGGTGGGGGAACTAATGAAAAACTGTTTTTT. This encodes CAWSGGGTNEKLFF.

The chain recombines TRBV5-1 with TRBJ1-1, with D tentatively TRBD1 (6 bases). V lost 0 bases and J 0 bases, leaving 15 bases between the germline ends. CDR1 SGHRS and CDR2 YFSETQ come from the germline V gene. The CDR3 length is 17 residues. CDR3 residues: CASSLAAYRDMNTEAFF. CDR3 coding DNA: TGCGCCAGCAGCTTGGCCGCGTACAGGGACATGAACACTGAAGCTTTCTTT.

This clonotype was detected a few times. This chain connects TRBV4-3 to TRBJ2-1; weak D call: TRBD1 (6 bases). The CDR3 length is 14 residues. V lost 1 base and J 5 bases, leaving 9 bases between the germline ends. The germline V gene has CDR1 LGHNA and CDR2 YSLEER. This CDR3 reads CASSQGQGNNEQFF. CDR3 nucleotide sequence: TGCGCCAGCAGCCAAGGGCAGGGGAACAATGAGCAGTTCTTC.

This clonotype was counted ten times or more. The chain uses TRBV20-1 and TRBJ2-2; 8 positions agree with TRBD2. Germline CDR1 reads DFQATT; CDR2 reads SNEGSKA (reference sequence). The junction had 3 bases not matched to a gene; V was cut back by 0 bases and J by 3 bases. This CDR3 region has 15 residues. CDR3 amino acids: CSARDSGVDTGELFF. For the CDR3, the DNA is TGCAGTGCTAGAGATAGCGGGGTGGACACCGGGGAGCTGTTTTTT.

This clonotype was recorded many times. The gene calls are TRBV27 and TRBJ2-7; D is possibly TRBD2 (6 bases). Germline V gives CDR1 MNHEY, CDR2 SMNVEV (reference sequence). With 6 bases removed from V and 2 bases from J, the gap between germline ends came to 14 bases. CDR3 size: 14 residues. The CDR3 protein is CASRPGGGTYEQYF. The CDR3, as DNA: TGTGCCAGCAGACCCGGTGGAGGGACCTACGAGCAGTACTTC.

The CDR3: CASSQESKTYRNTEAFF. CDR3 nucleotide sequence: TGCGCCAGCAGCCAAGAGAGTAAGACGTATCGGAACACTGAAGCTTTCTTT. The chain carries TRBV4-3 and TRBJ1-1; the D is unclear. Trimming pared 0 bases from V and 1 base from J, leaving 15 bases between. This CDR3 spans 17 amino acids. Germline V gene sequence: CDR1 LGHNA, CDR2 YSLEER.

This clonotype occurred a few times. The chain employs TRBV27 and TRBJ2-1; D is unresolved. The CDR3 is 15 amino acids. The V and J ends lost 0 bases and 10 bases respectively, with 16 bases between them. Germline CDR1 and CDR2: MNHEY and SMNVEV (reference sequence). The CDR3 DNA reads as TGTGCCAGCAGTTTATCTCACAGCGTCGAGAGGGAGCAGTTCTTC. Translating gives CASSLSHSVEREQFF.

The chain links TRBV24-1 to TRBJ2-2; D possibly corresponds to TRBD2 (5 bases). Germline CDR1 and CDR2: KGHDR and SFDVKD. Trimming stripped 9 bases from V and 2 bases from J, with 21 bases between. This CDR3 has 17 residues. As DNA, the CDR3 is TGTGCCACCTACCCGGCCTCGGGGATGACAAACACCGGGGAGCTGTTTTTT. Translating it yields CATYPASGMTNTGELFF.

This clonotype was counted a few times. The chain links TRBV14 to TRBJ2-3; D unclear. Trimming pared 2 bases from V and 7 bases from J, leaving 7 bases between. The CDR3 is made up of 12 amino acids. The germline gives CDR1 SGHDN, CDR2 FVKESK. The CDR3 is CASSQTRNTQYF. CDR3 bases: TGTGCCAGCAGCCAAACACGGAATACGCAGTATTTT.

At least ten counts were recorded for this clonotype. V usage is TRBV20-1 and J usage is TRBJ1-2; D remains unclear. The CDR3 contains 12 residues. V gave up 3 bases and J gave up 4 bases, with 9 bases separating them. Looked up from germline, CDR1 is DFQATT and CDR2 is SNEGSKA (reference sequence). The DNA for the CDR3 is TGCAGTGCTAGGGGCGGAGGCTATGGCTACACCTTC. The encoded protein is CSARGGGYGYTF.

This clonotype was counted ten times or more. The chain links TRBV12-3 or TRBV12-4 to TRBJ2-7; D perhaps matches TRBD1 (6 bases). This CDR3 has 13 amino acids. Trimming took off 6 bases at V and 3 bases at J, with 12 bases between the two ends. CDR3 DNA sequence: TGTGCCAGCAGACGGGACATCAACTACGAGCAGTACTTC. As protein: CASRRDINYEQYF.

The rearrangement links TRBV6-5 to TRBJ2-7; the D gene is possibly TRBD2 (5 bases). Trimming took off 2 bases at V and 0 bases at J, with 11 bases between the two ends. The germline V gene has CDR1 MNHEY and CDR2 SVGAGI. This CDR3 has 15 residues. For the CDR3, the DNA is TGTGCCAGCAGTTACCGCGGACTCAACTCCTACGAGCAGTACTTC. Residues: CASSYRGLNSYEQYF.